One sample yielded the 21 T cell receptor beta chains listed below, sequenced in a study of molecular identifiers for immune sequencing clone quantification (dated by TCRdb to between 2018 and 2020). The library was made by PCR. Sequenced on an Illumina HiSeq 4000. Through fastp at Q25 and MiXCR, TCRdb rebuilt clones from the public reads, retaining in-frame beta chains. All rows with the same CDR3 protein become a single entry with the most common DNA and genes. The sample table shows over 600,000 distinct CDR3 sequences, and just under 20% are seen once. Of the sample, 0.85% is held by the ten largest clones. The sample comprised naive CD8+ T cells from blood, with Jurkat cell RNA spiked in. The cell subset or site label corresponds to: FACS-sorted CD8+CD4-CCR7+CD45RA+ naive T cells. The receptors were sampled from a human donor in good health. Some libraries in this study had Jurkat cell RNA spiked in.

In its sample, this clonotype was seen many times. The V and J genes are TRBV6-6 and TRBJ2-3, with D tentatively TRBD2 (5 bases). The V gene's germline CDR1 is MNHNY and CDR2 SVGAGI (reference sequence). CDR3 length: 15 amino acids. Trimming left V 8 bases short and J 5 bases short, with 20 bases between. As DNA, the CDR3 is TGTGCCAGCCCCCCTGGCACCGGGGAGTTAGATACGCAGTATTTT. It yields the protein CASPPGTGELDTQYF.

This clonotype was detected ten times or more. The genes are TRBV12-3 or TRBV12-4 and TRBJ1-1; 7 bases fit TRBD1. The CDR3 length is 15 residues. Trimming cost V 6 bases and J 4 bases; bases outside gene matches: 11. The CDR3 loop reads CASRRQGEWVTEAFF. CDR3 bases: TGTGCCAGCAGACGACAGGGTGAATGGGTCACTGAAGCTTTCTTT.

The chain employs TRBV27 and TRBJ1-5; 8 bases are a match to TRBD1. V gave up 5 bases and J gave up 3 bases; unmatched junction bases: 9. The CDR3 has 16 amino acids. Germline lookup yields CDR1 MNHEY and CDR2 SMNVEV (reference sequence). This chain's CDR3 is CASSMGTGPFNQPQHF. For the CDR3, the DNA is TGTGCCAGCAGTATGGGGACAGGCCCTTTCAATCAGCCCCAGCATTTT.

This clonotype appeared a single time. A much more abundant neighbour one base away suggests this may be a read error. CDR3 protein: CASSQERDSGSQEIQYF. The CDR3 coding sequence is TGCGCCAGCAGCCAAGAGAGAGATAGCGGGTCCCAAGAGATCCAGTACTTC. This sequence joins TRBV4-1 and TRBJ2-5, with 7 bases identical to TRBD2. CDR1 and CDR2 (germline): MGHRA, YSYEKL. CDR3 length equals 17 residues.

This clonotype has ten or more counts. CDR3 DNA: TGTGCCAGCAGCGATTCCCTCAATCAAGCCCTCTATGGCTACACCTTC. It translates to CASSDSLNQALYGYTF. This chain uses TRBV9 with TRBJ1-2; D not certain. Germline assignment: CDR1 SGDLS and CDR2 YYNGEE. This CDR3 comprises 16 residues. The V gene lost 3 bases and the J gene lost 4 bases, with 19 bases spanning the gap.

The chain joins TRBV12-5 to TRBJ2-7; D unclear. Trimming removed 11 bases at V and 2 bases at J, with 13 bases between. Germline V gene lookup returns CDR1 LGHNT and CDR2 FRNRAP. The CDR3 contains 12 residues. CDR3 amino acids: CAGFPRTYEQYF. CDR3 coding DNA: TGTGCTGGGTTCCCTAGGACCTACGAGCAGTACTTC.

This clonotype has at least ten counts. The J gene is TRBJ1-1, the V gene TRBV7-9; TRBD1 agrees at 11 bases. The CDR3 extends over 16 amino acids. V dropped 4 bases and J dropped 1; count of bases not matched to a gene: 5. Germline V gene data show CDR1 as SEHNR and CDR2 as FQNEAQ (reference sequence). CDR3 protein: CASSYGQGAGNTEAFF. CDR3 coding DNA: TGTGCCAGCAGCTATGGACAGGGGGCGGGGAACACTGAAGCTTTCTTT.

With respect to this clonotype: This could be a read error, since a much larger clone is one nucleotide away. The genes are TRBV6-6 and TRBJ1-2, with D unclear. The CDR3 runs 14 residues. Germline values: CDR1 MNHNY, CDR2 SVGAGI (reference sequence). The CDR3 sequence: CARSYPDGLYDYTF. CDR3 DNA: TGTGCCCGCAGTTATCCAGACGGTCTCTACGACTACACCTTC.

Many counts were recorded for this clonotype. This rearrangement joins TRBV20-1 to TRBJ2-7, with 13 bases fitting TRBD2. Germline V lookup: CDR1 DFQATT, CDR2 SNEGSKA (reference sequence). The J segment lost 0 bases and the V segment lost 4 bases, leaving 6 bases of the junction unmatched. This CDR3 region has 16 residues. The CDR3 reads CSATGTSGVTSYEQYF. CDR3 DNA: TGCAGTGCTACCGGGACTAGCGGGGTCACCTCCTACGAGCAGTACTTC.

The V and J genes are TRBV5-1 and TRBJ1-1; D gene ambiguous. The CDR3 contains 14 residues. V was trimmed by 1 base and J by 1 base, leaving 8 bases between them. Per germline, CDR1 SGHRS and CDR2 YFSETQ. The chain's CDR3 is CASSLTRENTEAFF. Written as DNA, the CDR3 is TGCGCCAGCAGCTTGACACGGGAGAACACTGAAGCTTTCTTT.

This clonotype was counted ten times or more. The chain couples TRBV3-1 to TRBJ2-2; the D gene is possibly TRBD2 (6 bases). The CDR3 is 15 amino acids. With 3 bases removed from V and 2 bases from J, the gap between germline ends came to 10 bases. Germline lookup yields CDR1 LGHDT and CDR2 YNNKEL (reference sequence). CDR3 residues: CASSHQGGNTGELFF. In nucleotides, the CDR3 is TGTGCCAGCAGCCACCAGGGAGGAAACACCGGGGAGCTGTTTTTT.

The table lists this clonotype with many counts. DNA for the CDR3: TGTGCCAGCAGCCAAGATTCCTGGGAGCAGTTCTTC. Protein product: CASSQDSWEQFF. This chain uses TRBV4-2 with TRBJ2-1; D uncertain. The CDR3 contains 12 residues. The germline CDR1 and CDR2 sequences are LGHNA and YNFKEQ. Trimming left V 0 bases short and J 10 bases short, with 7 bases between.

This clonotype was recorded many times. This sequence joins TRBV7-9 and TRBJ2-2; TRBD1 is a possible D gene (6 bases). Germline assignment: CDR1 SEHNR and CDR2 FQNEAQ (reference sequence). Between the trimmed V and J ends, which lost 4 bases and 6 bases, there was a span of 15 bases. The CDR3 sequence is 15 residues long. The CDR3, as DNA: TGTGCCAGCAGCTCTACCGTCGAGGGGGCCGGGGAGCTGTTTTTT. Residues: CASSSTVEGAGELFF.

The rearrangement joins TRBV14 to TRBJ2-2, with 12 bases aligning to TRBD1. This CDR3 has 19 amino acids. The V gene's germline CDR1 is SGHDN and CDR2 FVKESK. Losses at the gene ends were 4 bases for V and 3 bases for J; bases not matched to a gene: 12. Here the CDR3 DNA reads TGTGCCAGCAGCCGAGCGGGGGACAGGGGGCTCAGTGACACCGGGGAGCTGTTTTTT. Amino acids: CASSRAGDRGLSDTGELFF.

This clonotype was observed many times. The chain combines TRBV7-9 with TRBJ2-7; the D gene is possibly TRBD1 (6 bases). Trimming removed 5 bases at V and 6 bases at J, with 11 bases between. This CDR3 region has 12 residues. CDR1 is SEHNR, CDR2 FQNEAQ, per germline (reference sequence). CDR3 in DNA: TGTGCCAGCAGCGAAACAGGGAGCGAGCAGTACTTC. It translates to CASSETGSEQYF.

Concerning this clonotype itself: A much larger clonotype is one base distant, so this may be a read error. The genes are TRBV28 and TRBJ2-7; the match to TRBD2 covers 7 bases. This CDR3 has 13 amino acids. Germline V gene data show CDR1 as MDHEN and CDR2 as SYDVKM. The CDR3 DNA reads as TGTGCCTGCAGTCCGACTAGCATTTACGAGCAGTACTTC. This encodes CACSPTSIYEQYF.

This clonotype was observed many times. This sequence joins TRBV13 and TRBJ2-1, with TRBD2 as a possible D gene (6 bases). This CDR3 is built from 15 residues. Germline V lookup: CDR1 PRHDT, CDR2 FYEKMQ (reference sequence). V dropped 5 bases and J dropped 2 bases, with 13 bases sitting between them. For the CDR3, the DNA is TGTGCCAGCAGCCCCGGGACTTCCACCTACAATGAGCAGTTCTTC. It yields the protein CASSPGTSTYNEQFF.

This clonotype has at least ten counts. The V call is TRBV6-2 or TRBV6-3, the J call TRBJ1-5; 7 bases align to TRBD1. Germline V gene lookup returns CDR1 MNHEY and CDR2 SVGEGT. J was trimmed by 4 bases and V by 5 bases; bases with no gene match: 8. The CDR3 has 15 residues. CDR3 nucleotide sequence: TGTGCCAGCAGTGACCGACAGGGTTTGAATCAGCCCCAGCATTTT. Its protein product is CASSDRQGLNQPQHF.

This clonotype was recorded at least ten times. V is TRBV13 and J is TRBJ1-5; 12 nucleotides agree with TRBD1. The CDR3 has 16 residues. Germline CDR1 is PRHDT and CDR2 is FYEKMQ (reference sequence). Losses at the gene ends were 5 bases for V and 6 bases for J; bases not matched to a gene: 8. This CDR3 reads CASSQGQGAGGQPQHF. As DNA, the CDR3 is TGTGCCAGCAGCCAGGGACAGGGGGCAGGCGGTCAGCCCCAGCATTTT. Supplemented by reference TRBV13 and TRBJ1-5, the full variable domain reads AAGVIQSPRHLIKEKRETATLKCYPIPRHDTVYWYQQGPGQDPQFLISFYEKMQSDKGSIPDRFSAQQFSDYHSELNMSSLELGDSALYFCASSQGQGAGGQPQHFGDGTRLSIL.

This clonotype was seen many times. The chain couples TRBV4-1 to TRBJ2-3; 7 nucleotides agree with TRBD1. Germline CDR1 reads MGHRA; CDR2 reads YSYEKL. V was clipped by 1 base and J by 5 bases; unmatched bases: 3. This CDR3 is 14 amino acids long. The CDR3 DNA reads TGCGCCAGCAGCCAAGGACAGGGTTTAGATACGCAGTATTTT. This gives the protein CASSQGQGLDTQYF.

This clonotype has a count of ten or more. V usage is TRBV20-1 and J usage is TRBJ2-7; 8 nucleotides align to TRBD2. Per germline, CDR1 DFQATT and CDR2 SNEGSKA (reference sequence). The CDR3 length is 15 residues. V lost 0 bases to trimming and J lost 3 bases; unmatched junction nucleotides: 7. CDR3 region: CSARDSTSGYYEQYF. CDR3 bases: TGCAGTGCTAGAGATAGCACTAGCGGATACTACGAGCAGTACTTC.